This entry features one TCR beta chain sequence. These data are taken from a study of shared clonotypes between healthy human individuals. The table came from immunoSEQ multiplex PCR; TCRdb's copy has only in-frame clones and leaves some out. The sample has about 690,000 clones; 80% to 95% are singletons. The CDR3 consists of 16 residues. Germline trimming cut 6 bases from V and 10 bases from J; bases unmatched to any gene: 15. Germline CDR1 reads MRHNA; CDR2 reads SNTAGT. The donors, healthy adults who were HIV-negative, had experienced no recent acute infections or vaccinations. Pooled CD45RO+ cells and CCR7-negative CD45RA+ TemRA cells made up CD8 memory.

The material sequenced was memory CD8+ T cells from PBMCs. Indicated subset: CD45RO+ cells pooled with CCR7-negative TemRA cells. The TCR originated in a man aged 18 to 30 in good health. Some clones in this sample may be carry-over from other donors' samples. The V and J genes are TRBV6-4 and TRBJ2-1; 10 positions agree with TRBD2. The CDR3 sequence: CASSPSGLAELWEQFF. The CDR3 bases are TGTGCCAGCAGCCCCTCAGGACTAGCGGAGCTCTGGGAGCAGTTCTTC.